This TCR beta chain was documented in a study of long-term antiretroviral therapy in people with HIV. Overall study context: The 2015 recommendation for immediate ART came about a decade after the earliest samples.

Turning to this clone: Its antigen is as yet unknown.

With survey level as its setting, the immunoSEQ assay was v3.0. The protocol was immunoSEQ multiplex PCR, while the TCRdb copy is restricted to in-frame clones and leaves out a portion. The repertoire holds around 24,000 clones, with around 83% as singletons. Each contributor possessed a minimum of one pre-ART and a minimum of two post-ART PBMC samples. Study-wide results and caveats: Repertoire dominance by clones expanded before ART was seen at all time points. Whereas controls had wider CDR3 length ranges, HIV repertoires had narrower ones.

V was trimmed by 4 bases and J by 4 bases, leaving 14 bases between them. Germline V gene lookup returns CDR1 SGDLS and CDR2 YYNGEE. This CDR3 is built from 15 residues. The receptor comes from a man aged 45 to 65 with HIV. J is TRBJ1-4 and V is TRBV9, with D hard to call. The source material was unsorted PBMCs, sampled 0.4 years after starting antiretroviral therapy. CDR3 DNA: TGTGCCAGCAGCAAGCGCGGGGAACTTAATGAAAAACTGTTTTTT. Protein: CASSKRGELNEKLFF.